This T cell receptor beta chain was documented in a study of T cells in Graves' hyperthyroidism and ophthalmopathy. Study-wide findings and caveats: Most thyroid clonotypes expanded above 0.001 appeared in blood too.

Per germline, CDR1 MNHNS and CDR2 SASEGT. This CDR3 region has 15 residues. The V gene lost 1 base and the J gene lost 0 bases, with 8 bases spanning the gap. This sample holds PBMCs from 10 ml fresh peripheral blood. What was amplified from RNA transcripts were TCR beta CDR3 regions. HTBI primers were employed in a first-round RT-PCR of the TCR CDR3. TCRdb re-analysed the multiplex PCR reads in MiXCR, keeping a single row per CDR3 protein. The sample has 490,000 or so distinct CDR3 sequences, 15% to 20% seen once. A remark on this clonotype: Its antigen is unidentified.

The TCR sequence derives from a man between 35 and 55 years old with Graves' ophthalmopathy. Sequenced material: blood. The V call is TRBV6-1, the J call TRBJ2-3; D ambiguous. CDR3 DNA: TGTGCCAGCAGTGAAGGGGCCCGTAGCACAGATACGCAGTATTTT. The encoded protein is CASSEGARSTDTQYF.